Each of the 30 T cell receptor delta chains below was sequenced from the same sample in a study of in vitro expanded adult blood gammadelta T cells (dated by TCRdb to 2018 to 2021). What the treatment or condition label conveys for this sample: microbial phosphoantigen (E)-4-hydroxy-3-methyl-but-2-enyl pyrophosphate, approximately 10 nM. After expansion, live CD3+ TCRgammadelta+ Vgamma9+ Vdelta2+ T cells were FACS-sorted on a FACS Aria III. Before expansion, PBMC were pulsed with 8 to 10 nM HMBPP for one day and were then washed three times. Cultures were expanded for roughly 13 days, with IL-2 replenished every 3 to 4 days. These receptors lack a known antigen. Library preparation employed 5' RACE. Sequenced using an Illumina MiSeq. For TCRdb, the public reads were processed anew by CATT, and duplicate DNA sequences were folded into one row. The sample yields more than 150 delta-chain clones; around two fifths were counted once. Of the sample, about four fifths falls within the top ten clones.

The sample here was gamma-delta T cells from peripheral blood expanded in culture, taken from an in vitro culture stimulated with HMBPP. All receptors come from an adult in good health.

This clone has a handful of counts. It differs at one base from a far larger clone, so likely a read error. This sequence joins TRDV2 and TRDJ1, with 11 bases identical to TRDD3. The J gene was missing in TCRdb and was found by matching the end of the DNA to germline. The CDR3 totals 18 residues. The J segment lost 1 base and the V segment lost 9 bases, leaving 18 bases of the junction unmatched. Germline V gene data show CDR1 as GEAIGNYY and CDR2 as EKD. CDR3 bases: TGTGCCCGTTTACCCTTACTGGGGGATAAAAGGGTCACCGATAAACTCATCTTT. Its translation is CARLPLLGDKRVTDKLIF.

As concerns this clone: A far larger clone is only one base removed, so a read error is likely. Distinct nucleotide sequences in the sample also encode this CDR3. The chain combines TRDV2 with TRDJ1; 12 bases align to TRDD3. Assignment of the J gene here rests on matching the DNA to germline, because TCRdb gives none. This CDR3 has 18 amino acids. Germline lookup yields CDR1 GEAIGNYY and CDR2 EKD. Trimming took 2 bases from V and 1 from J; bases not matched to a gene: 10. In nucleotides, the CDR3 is TGTGCCTGTGACAGCGTGCTGGGGGATACGCATATCACCGATAAACTCATCTTT. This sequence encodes CACDSVLGDTHITDKLIF.

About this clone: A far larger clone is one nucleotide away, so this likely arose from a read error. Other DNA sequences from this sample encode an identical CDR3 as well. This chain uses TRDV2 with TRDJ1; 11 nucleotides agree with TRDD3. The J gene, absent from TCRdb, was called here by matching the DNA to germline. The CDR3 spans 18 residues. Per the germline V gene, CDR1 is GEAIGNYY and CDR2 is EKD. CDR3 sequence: CACLPLLGDKRVTDKLIF. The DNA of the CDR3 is TGTGCATGTTTACCCTTACTGGGGGATAAAAGGGTCACCGATAAACTCATCTTT.

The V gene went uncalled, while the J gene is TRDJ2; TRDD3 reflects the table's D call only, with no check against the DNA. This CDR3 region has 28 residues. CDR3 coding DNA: TGCAGTGGTATCAACGCAGAGTACATGGGGAAGGTTTTTCGTAATGATGCCTGTGGTAGTGCTTTGACAGCACAACTCTTCTTT. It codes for CSGINAEYMGKVFRNDACGSALTAQLFF.

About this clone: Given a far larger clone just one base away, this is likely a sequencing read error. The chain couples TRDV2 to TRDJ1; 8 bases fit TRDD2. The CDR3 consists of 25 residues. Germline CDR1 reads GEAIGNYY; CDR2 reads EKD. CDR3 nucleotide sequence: TGTGCCTGTGACACCGTAGGCCTTCCTATTCTTGGGGATGTCCCCGCGGTACGGTACACCGATAATCTCATCTTT. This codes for CACDTVGLPILGDVPAVRYTDNLIF.

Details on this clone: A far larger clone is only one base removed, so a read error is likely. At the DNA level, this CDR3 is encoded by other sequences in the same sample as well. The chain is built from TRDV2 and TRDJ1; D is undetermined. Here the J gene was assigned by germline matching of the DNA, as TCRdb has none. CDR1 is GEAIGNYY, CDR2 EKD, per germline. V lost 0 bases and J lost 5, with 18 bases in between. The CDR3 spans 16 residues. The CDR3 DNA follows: TGTGCCTGTGACACCGTAGGGAACCCAATCCGTGATAAACTCATCTTT. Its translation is CACDTVGNPIRDKLIF.

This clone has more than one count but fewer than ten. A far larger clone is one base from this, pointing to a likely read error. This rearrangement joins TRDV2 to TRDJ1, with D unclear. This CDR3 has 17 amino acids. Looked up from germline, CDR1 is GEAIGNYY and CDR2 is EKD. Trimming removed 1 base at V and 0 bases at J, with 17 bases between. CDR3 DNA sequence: TGTGCCTGTGACACTCTGGCGGAGGAACCGTACACCGATAAACTCATCTTT. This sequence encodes CACDTLAEEPYTDKLIF.

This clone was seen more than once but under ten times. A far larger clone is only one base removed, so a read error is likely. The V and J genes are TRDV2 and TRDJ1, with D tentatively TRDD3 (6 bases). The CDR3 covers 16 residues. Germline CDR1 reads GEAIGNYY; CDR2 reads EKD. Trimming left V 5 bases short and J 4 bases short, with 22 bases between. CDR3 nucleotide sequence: TGTGCCTGTGTCTCCCTGGGGAATACCGAGGGCGATAAACTCATCTTT. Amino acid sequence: CACVSLGNTEGDKLIF.

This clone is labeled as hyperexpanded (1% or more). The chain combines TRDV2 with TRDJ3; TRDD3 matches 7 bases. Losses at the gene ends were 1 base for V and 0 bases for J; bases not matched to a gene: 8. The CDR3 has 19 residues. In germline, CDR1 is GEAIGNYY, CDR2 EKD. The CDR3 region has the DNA TGTGCCTGTGACACGGCTGGGGGTCAAAGCTCCTGGGACACCCGACAGATGTTTTTC. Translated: CACDTAGGQSSWDTRQMFF.

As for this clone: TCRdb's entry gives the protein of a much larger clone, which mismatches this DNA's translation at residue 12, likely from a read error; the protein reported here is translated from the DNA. The CDR3 DNA reads as TGTGCCTGTGACACCGTTTGGAGTCTGGGGGATAGAGGCGATAAACTCATCTTT. Protein sequence: CACDTVWSLGDRGDKLIF. The V call is TRDV2, the J call TRDJ1, with TRDD3 identical over 10 bases. TCRdb offers no J gene call, so here the DNA was matched to germline to obtain one. Germline CDR1 reads GEAIGNYY; CDR2 reads EKD. V shed 0 bases, J shed 4 bases, and the junction held 13 bases outside the gene matches. This CDR3 spans 18 amino acids.

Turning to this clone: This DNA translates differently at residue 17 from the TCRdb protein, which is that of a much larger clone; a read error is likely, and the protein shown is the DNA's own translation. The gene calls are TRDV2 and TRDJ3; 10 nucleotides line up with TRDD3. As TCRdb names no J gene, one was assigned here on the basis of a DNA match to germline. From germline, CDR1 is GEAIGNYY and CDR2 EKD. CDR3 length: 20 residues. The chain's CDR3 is CACPTVLGDPDSWDTRKMFF. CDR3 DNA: TGTGCCTGTCCTACTGTACTGGGGGATCCAGACTCCTGGGACACCCGAAAGATGTTTTTC.

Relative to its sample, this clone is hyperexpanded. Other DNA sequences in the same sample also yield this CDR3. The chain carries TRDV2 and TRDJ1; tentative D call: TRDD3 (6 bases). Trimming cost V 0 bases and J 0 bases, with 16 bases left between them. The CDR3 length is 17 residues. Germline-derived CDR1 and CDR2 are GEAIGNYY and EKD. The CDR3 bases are TGTGCCTGTGACACCGTCGGGGGACAAATGTACACCGATAAACTCATCTTT. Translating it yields CACDTVGGQMYTDKLIF.

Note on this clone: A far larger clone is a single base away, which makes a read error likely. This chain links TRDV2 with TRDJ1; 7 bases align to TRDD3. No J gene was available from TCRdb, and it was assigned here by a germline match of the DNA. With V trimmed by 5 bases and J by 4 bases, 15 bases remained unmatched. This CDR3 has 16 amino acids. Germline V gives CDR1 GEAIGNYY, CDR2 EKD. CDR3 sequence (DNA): TGTGCCTGTGTCTCCCTGTGGGATACCGAGGGCGATAAACTCATCTTT. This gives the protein CACVSLWDTEGDKLIF.

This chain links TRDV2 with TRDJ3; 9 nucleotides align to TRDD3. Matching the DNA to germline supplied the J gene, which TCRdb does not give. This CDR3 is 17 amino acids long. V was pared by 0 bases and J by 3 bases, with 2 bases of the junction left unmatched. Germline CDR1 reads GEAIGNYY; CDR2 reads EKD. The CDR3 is CACDTAGGFWDTRQMFF. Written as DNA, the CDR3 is TGTGCCTGTGACACCGCTGGGGGATTCTGGGACACCCGACAGATGTTTTTC.

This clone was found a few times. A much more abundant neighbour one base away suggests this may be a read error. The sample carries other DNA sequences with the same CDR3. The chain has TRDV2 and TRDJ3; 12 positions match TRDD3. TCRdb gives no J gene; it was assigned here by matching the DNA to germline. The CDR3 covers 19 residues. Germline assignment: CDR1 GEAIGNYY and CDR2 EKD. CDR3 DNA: TGTGCCTGTGACACAACTGGGGGATACCGGACCTGGGGCACCCGACAGATGTTTTTC. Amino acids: CACDTTGGYRTWGTRQMFF.

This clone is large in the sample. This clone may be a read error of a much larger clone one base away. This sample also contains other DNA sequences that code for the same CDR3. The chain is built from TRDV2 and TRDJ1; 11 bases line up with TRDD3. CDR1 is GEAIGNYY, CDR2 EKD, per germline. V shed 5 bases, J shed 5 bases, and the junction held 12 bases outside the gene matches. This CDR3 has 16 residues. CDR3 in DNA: TGTGCCTGTGTCTCCCTGGGGGATACCGAGGGAGATAAACTCATCTTT. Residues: CACVSLGDTEGDKLIF.

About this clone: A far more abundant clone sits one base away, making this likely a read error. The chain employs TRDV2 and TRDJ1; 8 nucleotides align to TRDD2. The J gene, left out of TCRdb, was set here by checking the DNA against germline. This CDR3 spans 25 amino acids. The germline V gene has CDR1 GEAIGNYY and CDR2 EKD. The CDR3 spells CARDTVGLPILGDVPAVRYTDKLIF. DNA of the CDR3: TGTGCCCGTGACACCGTAGGCCTTCCTATTCTTGGGGATGTCCCCGCGGTACGGTACACCGATAAACTCATCTTT.

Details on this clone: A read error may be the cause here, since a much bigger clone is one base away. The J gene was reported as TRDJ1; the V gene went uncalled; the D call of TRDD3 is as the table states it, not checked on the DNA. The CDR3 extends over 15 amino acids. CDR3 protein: CACDSLGGYTNKLIF. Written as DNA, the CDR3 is TGTGCCTGTGACAGCCTGGGGGGTTACACCAATAAACTCATCTTT.

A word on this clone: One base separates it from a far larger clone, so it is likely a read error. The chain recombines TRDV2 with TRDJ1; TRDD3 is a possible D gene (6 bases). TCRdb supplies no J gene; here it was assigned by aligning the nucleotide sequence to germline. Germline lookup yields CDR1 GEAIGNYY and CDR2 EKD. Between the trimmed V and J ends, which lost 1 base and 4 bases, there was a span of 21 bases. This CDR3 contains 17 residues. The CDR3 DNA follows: TGTGCCTGTGACACTCTGGCGGGGGAACCGTACAACGATAAACTCATCTTT. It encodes CACDTLAGEPYNDKLIF.

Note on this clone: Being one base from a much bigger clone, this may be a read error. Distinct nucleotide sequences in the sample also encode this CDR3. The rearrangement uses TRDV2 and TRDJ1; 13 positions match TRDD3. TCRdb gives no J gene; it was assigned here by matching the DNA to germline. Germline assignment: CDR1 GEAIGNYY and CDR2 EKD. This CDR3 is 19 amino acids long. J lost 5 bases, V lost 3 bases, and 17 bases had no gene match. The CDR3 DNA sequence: TGTGCCTGTGACGCCATCTTAGGTCCACTGGGGGATACGGGTGATAAACTCATCTTT. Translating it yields CACDAILGPLGDTGDKLIF.

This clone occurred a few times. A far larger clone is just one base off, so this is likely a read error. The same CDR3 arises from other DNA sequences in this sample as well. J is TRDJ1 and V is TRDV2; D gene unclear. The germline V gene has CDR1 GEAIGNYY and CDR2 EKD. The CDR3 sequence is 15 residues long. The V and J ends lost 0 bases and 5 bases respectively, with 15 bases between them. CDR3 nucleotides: TGTGCCTGTGACACCATCGGGTCGCGTACAGATAAACTCATCTTT. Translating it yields CACDTIGSRTDKLIF.

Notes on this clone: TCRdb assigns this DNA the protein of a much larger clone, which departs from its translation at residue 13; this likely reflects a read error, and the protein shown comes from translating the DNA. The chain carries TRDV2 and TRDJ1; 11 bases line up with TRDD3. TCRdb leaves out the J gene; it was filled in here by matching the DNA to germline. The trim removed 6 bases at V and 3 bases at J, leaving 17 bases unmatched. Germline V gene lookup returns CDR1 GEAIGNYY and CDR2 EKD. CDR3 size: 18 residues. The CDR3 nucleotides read TGTGCCTGTTTACCCTTACTGGGGGATAAAAGGGTCGCCGATAAACTCATCTTT. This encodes CACLPLLGDKRVADKLIF.

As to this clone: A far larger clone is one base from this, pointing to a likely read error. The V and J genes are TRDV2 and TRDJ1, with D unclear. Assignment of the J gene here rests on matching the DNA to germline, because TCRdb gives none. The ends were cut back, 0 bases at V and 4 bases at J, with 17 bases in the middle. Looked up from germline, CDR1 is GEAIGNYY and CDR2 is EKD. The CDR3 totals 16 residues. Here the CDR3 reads CACDTVGNLIRDKLIF. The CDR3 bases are TGTGCCTGTGACACCGTAGGGAACCTAATCCGCGATAAACTCATCTTT.

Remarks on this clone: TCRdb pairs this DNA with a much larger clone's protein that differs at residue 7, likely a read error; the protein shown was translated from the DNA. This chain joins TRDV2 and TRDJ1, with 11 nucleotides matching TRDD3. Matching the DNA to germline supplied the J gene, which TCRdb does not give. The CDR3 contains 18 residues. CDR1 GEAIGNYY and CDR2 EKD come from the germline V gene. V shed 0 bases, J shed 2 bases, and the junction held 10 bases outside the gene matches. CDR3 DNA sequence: TGTGCCTGTGACACCGTGGGTGGGGGATACGCGAGGACCGATAAACTCATCTTT. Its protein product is CACDTVGGGYARTDKLIF.

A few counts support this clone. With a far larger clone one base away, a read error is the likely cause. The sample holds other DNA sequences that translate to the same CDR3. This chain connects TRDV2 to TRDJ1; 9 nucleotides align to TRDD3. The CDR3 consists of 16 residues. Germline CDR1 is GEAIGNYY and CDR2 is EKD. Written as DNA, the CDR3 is TGTGCCTGTGACCTACTGGGGGAGGAGTACACCGACAAACTCATCTTT. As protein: CACDLLGEEYTDKLIF.

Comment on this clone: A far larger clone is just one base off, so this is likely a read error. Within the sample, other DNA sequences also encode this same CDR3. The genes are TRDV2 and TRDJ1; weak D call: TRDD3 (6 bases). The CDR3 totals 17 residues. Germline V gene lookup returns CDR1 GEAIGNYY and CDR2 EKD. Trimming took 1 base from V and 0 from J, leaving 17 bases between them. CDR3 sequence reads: CACDTLAGEPYTDKLIF. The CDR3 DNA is TGTGCCTGTGACACACTGGCGGGGGAACCGTACACCGATAAACTCATCTTT.

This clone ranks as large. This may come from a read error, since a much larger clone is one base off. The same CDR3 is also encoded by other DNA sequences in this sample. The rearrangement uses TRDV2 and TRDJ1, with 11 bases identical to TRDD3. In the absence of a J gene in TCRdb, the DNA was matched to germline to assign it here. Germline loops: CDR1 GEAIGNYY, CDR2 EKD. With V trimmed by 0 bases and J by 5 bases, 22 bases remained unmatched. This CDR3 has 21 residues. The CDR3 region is CACDTVYVSSGGYRGTDKLIF. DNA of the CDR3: TGTGCCTGTGACACCGTTTACGTCTCGTCTGGGGGATACCGTGGCACTGATAAACTCATCTTT.

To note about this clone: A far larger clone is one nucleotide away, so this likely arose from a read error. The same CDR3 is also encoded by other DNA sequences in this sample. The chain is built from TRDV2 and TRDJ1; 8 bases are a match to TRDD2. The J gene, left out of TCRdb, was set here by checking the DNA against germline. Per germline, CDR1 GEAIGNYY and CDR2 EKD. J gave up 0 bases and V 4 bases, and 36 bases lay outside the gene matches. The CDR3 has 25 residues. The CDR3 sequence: CACDTVGLPILGDVPAVRYTDKLIF. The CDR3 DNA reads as TGTGCCTGTGATACCGTAGGCCTTCCTATTCTTGGGGATGTCCCCGCGGTACGGTACACCGATAAACTCATCTTT.

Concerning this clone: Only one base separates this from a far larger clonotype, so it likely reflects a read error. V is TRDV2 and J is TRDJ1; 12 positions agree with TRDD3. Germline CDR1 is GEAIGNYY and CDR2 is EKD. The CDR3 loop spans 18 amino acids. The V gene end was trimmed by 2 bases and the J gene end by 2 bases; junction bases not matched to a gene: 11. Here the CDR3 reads CACDIVAGGYARTDKLIF. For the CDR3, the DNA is TGTGCCTGTGACATCGTGGCTGGGGGATACGCGAGGACCGATAAACTCATCTTT.

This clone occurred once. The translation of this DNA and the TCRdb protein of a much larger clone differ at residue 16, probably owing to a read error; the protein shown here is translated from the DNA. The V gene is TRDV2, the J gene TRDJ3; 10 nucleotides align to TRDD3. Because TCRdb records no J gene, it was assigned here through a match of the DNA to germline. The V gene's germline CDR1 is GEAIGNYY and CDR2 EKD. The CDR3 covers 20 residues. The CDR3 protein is CACPTVLGDPDSWDTQQMFF. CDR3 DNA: TGTGCCTGTCCTACTGTACTGGGGGATCCAGACTCCTGGGACACCCAACAGATGTTTTTC.